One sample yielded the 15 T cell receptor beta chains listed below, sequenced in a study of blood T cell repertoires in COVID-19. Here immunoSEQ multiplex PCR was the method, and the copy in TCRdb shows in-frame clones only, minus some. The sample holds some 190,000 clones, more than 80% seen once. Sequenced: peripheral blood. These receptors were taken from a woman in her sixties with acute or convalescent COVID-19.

In nucleotides, the CDR3 is TGTGCCAGTAGCACACAGGGGACCTCGTCTGGGGAGCAGTACTTC. Protein: CASSTQGTSSGEQYF. The genes are TRBV19 and TRBJ2-7; 7 bases map to TRBD1. Looked up from germline, CDR1 is LNHDA and CDR2 is SQIVND (reference sequence). This CDR3 contains 15 residues. V lost 6 bases and J lost 7; bases outside the gene matches: 15.

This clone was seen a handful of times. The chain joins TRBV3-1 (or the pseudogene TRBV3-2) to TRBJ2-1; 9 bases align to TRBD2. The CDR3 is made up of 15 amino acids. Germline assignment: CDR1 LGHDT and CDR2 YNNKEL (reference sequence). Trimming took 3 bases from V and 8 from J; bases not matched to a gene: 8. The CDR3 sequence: CASSHSGGRADEQFF. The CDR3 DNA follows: TGTGCCAGCAGCCACTCCGGCGGGAGGGCAGATGAGCAGTTCTTC.

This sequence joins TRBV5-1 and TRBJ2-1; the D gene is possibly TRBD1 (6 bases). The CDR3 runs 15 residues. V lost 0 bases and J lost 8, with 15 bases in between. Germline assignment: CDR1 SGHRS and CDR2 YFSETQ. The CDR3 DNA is TGCGCCAGCAGCTTGGTCGGGGCAAAGGGGGATGAGCAGTTCTTC. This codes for CASSLVGAKGDEQFF.

This CDR3 is CASSPGTSGALYEQYF. The CDR3 nucleotides read TGTGCCAGCAGCCCGGGGACTAGCGGGGCCCTTTACGAGCAGTACTTC. This chain connects TRBV5-4 to TRBJ2-7; 13 positions match TRBD2. This CDR3 is built from 16 residues. In germline, CDR1 is SGHNT, CDR2 YYREEE (reference sequence). Unmatched junction bases numbered 8, after V lost 4 bases and J lost 4 bases.

The CDR3 DNA is TGTGCCAGCTCATCGGACAGAGGGCAGCCCCAGCATTTT. It encodes CASSSDRGQPQHF. The chain has TRBV18 and TRBJ1-5; a possible D gene is TRBD1 (6 bases). The CDR3 consists of 13 residues. Germline assignment: CDR1 KGHSH and CDR2 LQKENI. V dropped 5 bases and J dropped 7 bases, with 12 bases sitting between them.

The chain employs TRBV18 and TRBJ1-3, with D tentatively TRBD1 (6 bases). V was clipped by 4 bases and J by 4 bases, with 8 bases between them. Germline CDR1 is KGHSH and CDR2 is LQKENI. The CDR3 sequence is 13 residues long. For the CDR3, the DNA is TGTGCCAGCTCACTGGGACAAGGAAACACCATATATTTT. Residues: CASSLGQGNTIYF.

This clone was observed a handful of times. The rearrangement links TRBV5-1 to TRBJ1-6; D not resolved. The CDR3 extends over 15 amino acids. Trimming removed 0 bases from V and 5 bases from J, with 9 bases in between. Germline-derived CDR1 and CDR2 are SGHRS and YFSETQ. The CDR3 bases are TGCGCCAGCAGCTTGGTCGGAGACCATAATTCACCCCTCCACTTT. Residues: CASSLVGDHNSPLHF.

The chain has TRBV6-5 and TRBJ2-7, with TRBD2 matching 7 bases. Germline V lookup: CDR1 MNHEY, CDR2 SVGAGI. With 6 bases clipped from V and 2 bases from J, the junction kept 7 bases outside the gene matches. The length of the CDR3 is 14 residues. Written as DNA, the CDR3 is TGTGCCAGCAGCAGGGACTACCCGGCCTACGAGCAGTACGTC. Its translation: CASSRDYPAYEQYV.

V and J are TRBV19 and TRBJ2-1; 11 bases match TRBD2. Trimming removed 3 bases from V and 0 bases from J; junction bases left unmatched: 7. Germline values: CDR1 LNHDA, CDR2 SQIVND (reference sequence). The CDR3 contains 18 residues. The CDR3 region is CASSIRLAGGSSYNEQFF. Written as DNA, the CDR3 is TGTGCCAGTAGTATCCGGCTAGCGGGGGGAAGCTCCTACAATGAGCAGTTCTTC.

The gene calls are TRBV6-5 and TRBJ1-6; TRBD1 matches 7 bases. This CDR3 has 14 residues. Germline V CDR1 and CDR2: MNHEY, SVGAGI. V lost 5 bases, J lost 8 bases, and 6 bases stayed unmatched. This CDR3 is CASSHRGGDSPLHF. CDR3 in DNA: TGTGCCAGCAGTCACAGGGGAGGTGATTCACCCCTCCACTTT.

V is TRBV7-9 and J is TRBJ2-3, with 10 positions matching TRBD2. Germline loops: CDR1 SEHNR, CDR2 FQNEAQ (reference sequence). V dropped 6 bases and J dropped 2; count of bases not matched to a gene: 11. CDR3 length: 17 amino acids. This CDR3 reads CASSPLLGLADTDTQYF. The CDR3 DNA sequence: TGTGCCAGCAGTCCGCTTCTTGGACTAGCGGACACAGATACGCAGTATTTT. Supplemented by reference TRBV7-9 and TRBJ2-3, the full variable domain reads DTGVSQNPRHKITKRGQNVTFRCDPISEHNRLYWYRQTLGQGPEFLTYFQNEAQLEKSRLLSDRFSAERPKGSFSTLEIQRTEQGDSAMYLCASSPLLGLADTDTQYFGPGTRLTVL.

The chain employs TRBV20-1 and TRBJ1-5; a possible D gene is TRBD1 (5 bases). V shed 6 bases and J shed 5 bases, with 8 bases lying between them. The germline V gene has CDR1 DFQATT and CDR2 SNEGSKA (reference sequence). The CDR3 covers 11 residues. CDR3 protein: CSATGDQPQHF. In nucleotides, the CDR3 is TGCAGTGCCACAGGAGATCAGCCCCAGCATTTT.

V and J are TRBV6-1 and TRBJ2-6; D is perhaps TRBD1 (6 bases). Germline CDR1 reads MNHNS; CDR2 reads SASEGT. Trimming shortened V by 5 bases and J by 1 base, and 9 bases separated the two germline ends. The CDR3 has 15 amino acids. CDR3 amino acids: CASSSDRSGANVLTF. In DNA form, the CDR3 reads TGTGCCAGCAGTAGTGACAGGTCTGGGGCCAACGTCCTGACTTTC.

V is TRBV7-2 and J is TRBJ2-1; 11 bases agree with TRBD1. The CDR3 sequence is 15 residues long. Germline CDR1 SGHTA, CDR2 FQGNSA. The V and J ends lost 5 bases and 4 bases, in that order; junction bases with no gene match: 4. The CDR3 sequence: CASSGDRGTYNEQFF. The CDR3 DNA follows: TGTGCCAGCAGCGGGGACAGGGGGACATACAATGAGCAGTTCTTC.

The CDR3 DNA is TGCAGCGTTGAAATTCAGATCCAAGAGACCCAGTACTTC. As protein: CSVEIQIQETQYF. The chain carries TRBV29-1 and TRBJ2-5; no clear D gene. V was cut by 2 bases and J by 1 base, with 8 bases left in between. The CDR3 consists of 13 residues. Germline CDR1 SQVTM, CDR2 ANQGSEA.